Following are 4 T cell receptor beta chains from one sample sequenced in a study of shared clonotypes between healthy human individuals (dated by TCRdb to about 2020). Library generation was performed with the immunoSEQ multiplex PCR assay. Entries here come from immuneACCESS through TCRdb and include only in-frame sequences with V and J called. Some clones fail to appear in such tables; in the studies checked, an unresolved V gene covers under half of the shortfall, and the cause of the remainder is unknown. The sample table lists approximately 1.5 million clones, under 99% of them with a count of one. The ten largest account for 0.4% to 0.55% of the sample. Sequencing was done on a sample of naive CD4+ T cells sorted from blood. The sample's cell subset or site, from its label and the paper: CD45RA+ positively selected. The receptors originated from a man aged 25 to 40 in good health.

The chain combines TRBV11-3 with TRBJ2-5, with TRBD2 matching over 8 bases. With V trimmed by 1 base and J by 5 bases, 6 bases remained unmatched. The CDR3 is 15 amino acids. Germline V gene lookup returns CDR1 SGHNT and CDR2 YENEEA. The CDR3, as DNA: TGTGCCAGCAGCTTAGGTCCCGGGAGGGTGGAGACCCAGTACTTC. This codes for CASSLGPGRVETQYF. Combining the CDR3 with reference TRBV11-3 and TRBJ2-5 gives the whole variable domain EAGVVQSPRYKIIEKKQPVAFWCNPISGHNTLYWYLQNLGQGPELLIRYENEEAVDDSQLPKDRFSAERLKGVDSTLKIQPAELGDSAVYLCASSLGPGRVETQYFGPGTRLLVL.

The chain carries TRBV5-1 and TRBJ2-1; D not certain. V lost 1 base and J 9 bases, leaving 5 bases between the germline ends. The germline V gene has CDR1 SGHRS and CDR2 YFSETQ. CDR3 length equals 11 residues. CDR3 coding DNA: TGCGCCAGCAGCTTGACCGCTGAGCAGTTCTTC. This sequence encodes CASSLTAEQFF.

Details on this clone: The same CDR3 is also encoded by other DNA sequences in this sample. The chain links TRBV2 to TRBJ1-5; maybe TRBD1 (5 bases). There are 13 residues in the CDR3. Trimming removed 9 bases at V and 4 bases at J, with 13 bases between. CDR1 SNHLY and CDR2 FYNNEI come from the germline V gene. In nucleotides, the CDR3 is TGTGCCAGTCGAGTCTCAGGGAATCAGCCCCAGCATTTT. Its translation is CASRVSGNQPQHF.

The chain employs TRBV6-1 and TRBJ1-5; TRBD1 matches at 7 bases. V was clipped by 1 base and J by 6 bases; unmatched bases: 6. Germline V CDR1 and CDR2: MNHNS, SASEGT. The CDR3 is 15 residues long. The CDR3, as DNA: TGTGCCAGCAGTGAAGGGTCAGGGGGAGGTCAGCCCCAGCATTTT. It specifies CASSEGSGGGQPQHF.